Each of the 28 T cell receptor beta chains below was sequenced from the same sample in a study of early T cells in non-severe SARS-CoV-2 infection. TCRdb ran MiXCR on the 5' RACE reads and lists one entry per CDR3 protein. The sample holds some 77,000 distinct CDR3 sequences, approximately 12% seen once. The source was whole blood, collected at baseline. These receptors came from an adult who was a healthcare worker with PCR-confirmed SARS-CoV-2 infection or an uninfected control (not recorded which). The donor label of this sample is uncertain.

This clonotype was recorded many times. The gene calls are TRBV11-2 and TRBJ2-1; D may correspond to TRBD1 or TRBD2 (6 bases each). This CDR3 has 16 residues. V was clipped by 3 bases and J by 6 bases, with 18 bases between them. The germline V gene encodes CDR1 SGHAT and CDR2 FQNNGV. The CDR3 sequence: CASSFMRGRGGNEQFF. The CDR3 DNA is TGTGCCAGCAGCTTTATGCGCGGCAGGGGAGGCAATGAGCAGTTCTTC.

This clonotype was detected ten times or more. This sequence joins TRBV7-2 and TRBJ2-6; D is undetermined. V lost 6 bases to trimming and J lost 0 bases, with 9 bases between them. This CDR3 comprises 15 residues. CDR1 SGHTA and CDR2 FQGNSA come from the germline V gene. CDR3 protein: CASSRISSGANVLTF. CDR3 bases: TGTGCCAGCAGTCGGATAAGCTCTGGGGCCAACGTCCTGACTTTC.

The chain uses TRBV6-5 and TRBJ2-3, with D possibly called TRBD1 or TRBD2 (5 bases each). Germline CDR1 MNHEY, CDR2 SVGAGI. Trimming removed 6 bases at V and 2 bases at J, with 12 bases between. The CDR3 spans 14 residues. CDR3 bases: TGTGCCAGCAGCCCGGGACCCAACACAGATACGCAGTATTTT. Its translation is CASSPGPNTDTQYF.

This clonotype occurred many times. This rearrangement joins TRBV7-6 to TRBJ2-2; 8 bases map to TRBD2. This CDR3 contains 18 residues. CDR1 and CDR2 (germline): SGHVS, FNYEAQ. The V segment lost 1 base and the J segment 7 bases; nucleotides outside the gene matches: 14. This CDR3 reads CASSLVPSSGGPRGELFF. CDR3 DNA: TGTGCCAGCAGCTTAGTCCCGTCCAGCGGGGGACCTCGCGGGGAGCTGTTTTTT.

This clonotype has a handful of counts. V gene TRBV7-2 combines with J gene TRBJ2-3; weak D call: TRBD2 (6 bases). The CDR3 sequence is 14 residues long. V was trimmed by 2 bases and J by 4 bases, leaving 10 bases between them. Germline values: CDR1 SGHTA, CDR2 FQGNSA. The CDR3, as DNA: TGTGCCAGCAGCTTAATGGCTAGCGCAGATACGCAGTATTTT. It codes for CASSLMASADTQYF.

The table lists this clonotype with a few counts. This chain uses TRBV6-2 or TRBV6-3 with TRBJ2-7; TRBD2 agrees at 8 bases. Germline CDR1 is MNHEY and CDR2 is SVGEGT. The J segment lost 0 bases and the V segment lost 5 bases, leaving 6 bases of the junction unmatched. The CDR3 is 15 residues long. The chain's CDR3 is CASSRTGGSSYEQYF. As DNA, the CDR3 is TGTGCCAGCAGTCGGACGGGAGGGAGCTCCTACGAGCAGTACTTC.

Note on this clonotype: Compared with germline, one end of the junction differs, possibly owing to a read error. The chain couples TRBV29-1 to TRBJ2-2; D might be TRBD1 or TRBD2, each matching 5 bases. CDR3 length equals 14 residues. CDR1 and CDR2 from the germline V gene are SQVTM and ANQGSEA. The DNA for the CDR3 is TGCAGCGTTGTACGACCCGACGGGACCGGGGAGCTGTATTTT. Translating gives CSVVRPDGTGELYF.

This clonotype came up a few times. J is TRBJ2-4 and V is TRBV2; D is possibly TRBD1 (6 bases). V lost 8 bases and J 0 bases, leaving 11 bases between the germline ends. The CDR3 has 14 amino acids. CDR1 is SNHLY and CDR2 is FYNNEI in the germline V gene. CDR3 protein: CASGGRRAKNIQYF. The CDR3 bases are TGTGCCAGCGGGGGCCGTAGAGCCAAAAACATTCAGTACTTC.

The chain recombines TRBV20-1 with TRBJ2-7, with D possibly called TRBD1 or TRBD2 (5 bases each). Germline CDR1 and CDR2: DFQATT and SNEGSKA (reference sequence). This CDR3 comprises 13 residues. V gave up 1 base and J gave up 2 bases, with 9 bases separating them. The CDR3 region is CSARGDGTYEQYF. The CDR3 nucleotides are TGCAGTGCTAGAGGGGACGGAACCTACGAGCAGTACTTC.

The chain employs TRBV20-1 and TRBJ1-5; D is unresolved. The CDR3 runs to 13 residues. Looked up from germline, CDR1 is DFQATT and CDR2 is SNEGSKA (reference sequence). V was clipped by 4 bases and J by 0 bases, with 7 bases between them. CDR3: CSAMTDSNQPQHF. The CDR3 DNA reads TGCAGTGCTATGACGGATAGCAATCAGCCCCAGCATTTT.

The chain uses TRBV2 and TRBJ2-3; 9 bases align to TRBD1. The trim removed 5 bases at V and 6 bases at J, leaving 9 bases unmatched. The CDR3 length is 15 residues. Germline V gene data show CDR1 as SNHLY and CDR2 as FYNNEI. CDR3 residues: CASSSPGQGIDTQYF. DNA for the CDR3: TGTGCCAGCAGTTCCCCGGGACAGGGAATTGATACGCAGTATTTT.

The chain carries TRBV5-4 and TRBJ1-1; TRBD1 matches at 9 bases. Germline V CDR1 and CDR2: SGHNT, YYREEE (reference sequence). The trim removed 3 bases at V and 7 bases at J, leaving 16 bases unmatched. This CDR3 has 17 amino acids. CDR3 protein: CASSSTAGTGFRGEAFF. The CDR3 DNA reads as TGTGCCAGCAGCTCAACCGCCGGGACAGGGTTTAGAGGTGAAGCTTTCTTT.

This clonotype was recorded at least ten times. The chain joins TRBV2 to TRBJ2-1, with TRBD2 identical over 11 bases. V dropped 5 bases and J dropped 1; count of bases not matched to a gene: 1. CDR3 length: 15 amino acids. Germline V gives CDR1 SNHLY, CDR2 FYNNEI. CDR3 nucleotides: TGTGCCAGCAGTTGGACTAGCGGGTCCTACAATGAGCAGTTCTTC. Amino acids: CASSWTSGSYNEQFF.

This clonotype was counted at least ten times. The chain employs TRBV10-2 and TRBJ2-6; the D is unclear. CDR3 length: 13 residues. V was clipped by 6 bases and J by 0 bases, with 3 bases between them. Germline lookup yields CDR1 WSHSY and CDR2 SAAADI. Here the CDR3 DNA reads TGCGCCAGCAGGGACTCTGGGGCCAACGTCCTGACTTTC. This sequence encodes CASRDSGANVLTF.

This clonotype was counted only a few times. The chain joins TRBV29-1 to TRBJ2-1, with D perhaps matching TRBD2 (5 bases). Trimming pared 5 bases from V and 0 bases from J, leaving 14 bases between. This CDR3 is built from 15 residues. The germline V gene has CDR1 SQVTM and CDR2 ANQGSEA. The CDR3 reads CSVLTGLSSYNEQFF. In DNA form, the CDR3 reads TGCAGCGTTTTGACGGGGTTAAGCTCCTACAATGAGCAGTTCTTC.

This clonotype has just a few counts. This chain connects TRBV6-2 or TRBV6-3 to TRBJ2-4, with no clear D. CDR3 length equals 15 residues. Germline loops: CDR1 MNHEY, CDR2 SVGEGT. Trimming removed 0 bases at V and 4 bases at J, with 10 bases between. The CDR3 reads CASSYSAGTKNIQYF. The CDR3 nucleotides read TGTGCCAGCAGTTACTCCGCCGGTACAAAAAACATTCAGTACTTC.

This clonotype was seen ten or more times. The chain is built from TRBV6-1 and TRBJ1-1; TRBD1 matches 7 bases. The junction had 10 bases not matched to a gene; V was cut back by 2 bases and J by 4 bases. CDR3 length: 16 amino acids. Germline CDR1 MNHNS, CDR2 SASEGT. The CDR3: CASSESFRQGGTEAFF. In DNA form, the CDR3 reads TGTGCCAGCAGTGAAAGTTTCCGACAGGGTGGCACTGAAGCTTTCTTT.

This sequence joins TRBV5-4 and TRBJ2-3; no reliable D call. Trimming stripped 2 bases from V and 0 bases from J, with 4 bases between. The CDR3 is 13 residues long. Germline-derived CDR1 and CDR2 are SGHNT and YYREEE (reference sequence). The CDR3 sequence is CASSFPSTDTQYF. The CDR3 DNA follows: TGTGCCAGCAGCTTCCCAAGCACAGATACGCAGTATTTT. Full variable domain (missing parts from reference TRBV5-4 and TRBJ2-3): ETGVTQSPTHLIKTRGQQVTLRCSSQSGHNTVSWYQQALGQGPQFIFQYYREEENGRGNFPPRFSGLQFPNYSSELNVNALELDDSALYLCASSFPSTDTQYFGPGTRLTVL.

This clonotype was seen only a few times. J is TRBJ2-1 and V is TRBV24-1, with 9 bases matching TRBD2. Germline V CDR1 and CDR2: KGHDR, SFDVKD. The CDR3 contains 16 residues. The junction had 14 bases not matched to a gene; V was cut back by 3 bases and J by 12 bases. The chain's CDR3 is CATSDVGLAGRVRQFF. The CDR3 DNA reads TGTGCCACCAGTGATGTCGGGCTAGCGGGGCGGGTTAGGCAGTTCTTC.

In its sample, this clonotype was seen many times. The chain uses TRBV19 and TRBJ1-2; tentatively, D is TRBD1 (5 bases). The CDR3 is 16 residues long. V dropped 8 bases and J dropped 5 bases, with 24 bases sitting between them. The germline CDR1 and CDR2 sequences are LNHDA and SQIVND (reference sequence). The CDR3 protein is CASLPTVTGVGYGYTF. Written as DNA, the CDR3 is TGTGCCAGTCTGCCGACAGTAACTGGGGTGGGGTATGGCTACACCTTC.

In this sample, this clonotype turned up once. This chain links TRBV5-1 with TRBJ2-5; D unclear. Germline loops: CDR1 SGHRS, CDR2 YFSETQ. The V and J ends lost 4 bases and 5 bases respectively, with 21 bases between them. This CDR3 spans 16 amino acids. The CDR3 is CASSVSVQGGMETQYF. In nucleotides, the CDR3 is TGCGCCAGCAGCGTGTCAGTACAAGGTGGGATGGAGACCCAGTACTTC. Complete variable domain (other parts from reference TRBV5-1 and TRBJ2-5): KAGVTQTPRYLIKTRGQQVTLSCSPISGHRSVSWYQQTPGQGLQFLFEYFSETQRNKGNFPGRFSGRQFSNSRSEMNVSTLELGDSALYLCASSVSVQGGMETQYFGPGTRLLVL.

The chain combines TRBV2 with TRBJ2-5; 11 nucleotides align to TRBD2. CDR3 length: 15 amino acids. Per germline, CDR1 SNHLY and CDR2 FYNNEI. Trimming removed 5 bases from V and 0 bases from J; junction bases left unmatched: 2. In nucleotides, the CDR3 is TGTGCCAGCAGTTCGACTAGCGGGAACCAAGAGACCCAGTACTTC. This encodes CASSSTSGNQETQYF.

This clonotype has just a few counts. V is TRBV18 and J is TRBJ2-7; no definite D call. The CDR3 is 14 amino acids. V lost 0 bases and J lost 4, with 10 bases in between. Germline CDR1 and CDR2: KGHSH and LQKENI. The CDR3 region is CASSPPLSRYEQYF. The CDR3, as DNA: TGTGCCAGCTCACCACCGCTTAGTAGGTACGAGCAGTACTTC.

This clonotype is labeled as medium-sized (0.01 to 0.1%). V and J are TRBV30 and TRBJ1-2; D is unresolved. The ends were cut back, 0 bases at V and 5 bases at J, with 10 bases in the middle. Germline V lookup: CDR1 GTSNPN, CDR2 SVGIG (reference sequence). The length of the CDR3 is 13 residues. CDR3 region: CAWSVSQQYGYTF. The CDR3 DNA follows: TGTGCCTGGAGTGTGAGCCAGCAGTATGGCTACACCTTC.

This clonotype was seen many times. The V call is TRBV11-2, the J call TRBJ2-1, with 7 bases aligning to TRBD2. Looked up from germline, CDR1 is SGHAT and CDR2 is FQNNGV. Germline trimming cut 6 bases from V and 8 bases from J; bases unmatched to any gene: 13. The CDR3 sequence is 15 residues long. This chain's CDR3 is CASSYSGTALDEQFF. CDR3 in DNA: TGTGCCAGCAGTTACAGCGGGACGGCCCTCGATGAGCAGTTCTTC.

This chain connects TRBV13 to TRBJ2-2; TRBD2 matches 10 bases. This CDR3 spans 17 amino acids. Germline-derived CDR1 and CDR2 are PRHDT and FYEKMQ (reference sequence). Trimming at V came to 5 bases and at J to 4 bases, leaving 10 bases not matched to a gene. The CDR3 nucleotides read TGTGCCAGCAGCCAAGGGCCTAGCGGGAGAGGCACCGGGGAGCTGTTTTTT. Translation gives CASSQGPSGRGTGELFF.

The chain is built from TRBV28 and TRBJ2-5; 8 nucleotides align to TRBD2. Germline lookup yields CDR1 MDHEN and CDR2 SYDVKM. V gave up 3 bases and J gave up 5 bases; unmatched junction bases: 11. This CDR3 has 16 amino acids. This CDR3 is CASSFRTGRGEETQYF. The DNA for the CDR3 is TGTGCCAGCAGTTTTCGGACCGGGAGGGGGGAGGAGACCCAGTACTTC. The full variable domain, rest sourced from reference TRBV28 and TRBJ2-5, is DVKVTQSSRYLVKRTGEKVFLECVQDMDHENMFWYRQDPGLGLRLIYFSYDVKMKEKGDIPEGYSVSREKKERFSLILESASTNQTSMYLCASSFRTGRGEETQYFGPGTRLLVL.

This clonotype was recorded at least ten times. The chain has TRBV6-2 or TRBV6-3 and TRBJ2-1, with 12 positions matching TRBD2. V dropped 6 bases and J dropped 7; count of bases not matched to a gene: 13. This CDR3 contains 17 residues. The germline V gene encodes CDR1 MNHEY and CDR2 SVGEGT. The CDR3 protein is CASSPPKTSGRRNEQFF. The CDR3 bases are TGTGCCAGCAGCCCCCCCAAGACTAGCGGGAGACGGAATGAGCAGTTCTTC.